The text below deals with one T cell receptor beta chain. The data belong to a study of response to subunit inactivated influenza vaccine. TCRdb fed the RT-PCR reads into MiXCR, producing one record per CDR3 protein. The sample lists about 650,000 distinct CDR3 sequences, about 15% occurring once. The CDR3 length is 13 residues. V was shortened by 5 bases and J by 1 base, with 8 bases between the two germline ends. CDR1 is MDHEN and CDR2 is SYDVKM in the germline V gene. The sequencing here drew on PBMCs from blood, taken 12 days after vaccination. The origin of this receptor is a man aged 45-60 years who received an inactivated influenza vaccine. The V and J genes are TRBV28 and TRBJ1-1; no clear D. CDR3 in amino acids: CASSARRNTEAFF. CDR3 DNA sequence: TGTGCCAGCAGTGCCCGTCGGAACACTGAAGCTTTCTTT.